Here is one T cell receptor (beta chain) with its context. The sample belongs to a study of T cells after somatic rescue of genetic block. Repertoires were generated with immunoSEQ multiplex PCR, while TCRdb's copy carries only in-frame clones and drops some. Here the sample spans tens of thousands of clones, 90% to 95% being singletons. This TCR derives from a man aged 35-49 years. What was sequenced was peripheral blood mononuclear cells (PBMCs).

The CDR3 reads CASSLGLQHTQYF. The CDR3 nucleotides are TGTGCCAGCAGCTTAGGGCTCCAGCATACGCAGTATTTT. The chain has TRBV7-3 and TRBJ2-3; D gene unclear. CDR3 size: 13 residues. Germline V lookup: CDR1 SGHTA, CDR2 FQGTGA. Trimming cost V 2 bases and J 7 bases, with 10 bases left between them.